This T cell receptor (beta chain) was captured in a study of T cells after yellow fever vaccination. Background on the study: Where fractions had low cell numbers, libraries were prepared from them with the SMART-Seq v4 Ultra Low Input RNA kit.

This clonotype was counted many times. TCRdb recomputed calls from the 5' RACE reads with MiXCR, one row per CDR3 protein. The sample holds some 260,000 distinct CDR3 sequences; about 5% are singletons and the top ten take roughly 3.3%. This clonotype was obtained from a man between 18 and 29 years old who received the YFV17D yellow fever vaccine. Sequencing used CD4+ T cells sorted from PBMCs, obtained on the day of the yellow fever booster vaccination.

The CDR3 DNA reads TGCAGCGTTGATTCACAGAACACTGAAGCTTTCTTT. Translated: CSVDSQNTEAFF. The chain couples TRBV29-1 to TRBJ1-1; D call uncertain. This CDR3 contains 12 residues. The V end lost 3 bases, the J end lost 1 base, and 6 bases lay between the germline ends. From germline, CDR1 is SQVTM and CDR2 ANQGSEA. Together with reference TRBV29-1 and TRBJ1-1, the CDR3 gives the full variable domain: SAVISQKPSRDICQRGTSLTIQCQVDSQVTMMFWYRQQPGQSLTLIATANQGSEATYESGFVIDKFPISRPNLTFSTLTVSNMSPEDSSIYLCSVDSQNTEAFFGQGTRLTVV.